The sequence of this T cell receptor beta chain was determined in a study of control samples from healthy donors and cancer patients. Using immunoSEQ multiplex PCR, the repertoire was profiled, and TCRdb retains in-frame clones only, with some absent. The sample includes about 110,000 clones, roughly four fifths of them seen just once. The CDR3 covers 17 residues. The J segment lost 0 bases and the V segment lost 4 bases, leaving 10 bases of the junction unmatched. Germline loops: CDR1 SEHNR, CDR2 FQNEAQ (reference sequence). Sequencing was carried out using blood. The TCR sequence derives from a man younger than 35 in good health. V gene TRBV7-9 combines with J gene TRBJ1-1; 8 bases match TRBD1. CDR3 loop: CASSSGQAFSVNTEAFF. As DNA, the CDR3 is TGTGCCAGCAGCTCGGGACAGGCCTTCTCCGTGAACACTGAAGCTTTCTTT.